The rows below give T cell receptor beta chains drawn from one sample of a study of blood T cell repertoires in COVID-19. The data were produced by immunoSEQ multiplex PCR, yet TCRdb's version contains in-frame clones alone and is incomplete. The top ten hold roughly 4% of the sample, which has approximately 450,000 clones, around nine tenths seen once. The sequenced sample was peripheral blood. These TCRs come from a woman aged 25 to 39 with acute or convalescent COVID-19. The CDR3 runs from the conserved cysteine through the conserved F or W. A D gene is named only where the DNA matches it firmly. Expanded clones get a size class; other rows say once, few or many, or leave the size out.

NA,TRBJ1-5,NA,TRBV7-8,TGTGCCAGCAGCTTAAGGGAGAATCAGCCCCAGCATTTT,CASSLRENQPQHF
NA,TRBJ1-6,TRBD1,TRBV9,TGTGCCAGCAGTGCCGGGACAGGGGGATTATATAATTCACCCCTCCACTTT,CASSAGTGGLYNSPLHF
NA,TRBJ2-4,TRBD1,TRBV5-1,TGCGCCAGCAGCAGACAAGGGGGCGCGAGCGACATTCAGTACTTC,CASSRQGGASDIQYF
NA,TRBJ2-1,TRBD2,TRBV9,TGTGCCAGCAGCGTACAACTAGCGGGGGGAGGATACAATGAGCAGTTCTTC,CASSVQLAGGGYNEQFF
NA,TRBJ2-7,TRBD2,TRBV7-9,TGTGCCAGCAGTTTCGAATCCGGGACTAGTAACGAGCAGTACTTC,CASSFESGTSNEQYF
NA,TRBJ1-5,NA,TRBV6-5,TGTGCCAGCAGTCCAACAAGCAATCAGCCCCAGCATTTT,CASSPTSNQPQHF
NA,TRBJ1-3,NA,TRBV5-6,TGTGCCAGCAGCTTGTCGGGGGCTGGAAACACCATATATTTT,CASSLSGAGNTIYF
NA,TRBJ1-4,NA,TRBV28,TGTGCCAGCAGACTCACAGGGTTCGGAGAAAAACTGTTTTTT,CASRLTGFGEKLFF
NA,TRBJ2-3,TRBD2,TRBV5-6,TGTGCCAGCAGCTTGGGGGGAGGGACAGATACGCAGTATTTT,CASSLGGGTDTQYF
few,TRBJ2-1,NA,TRBV27,TGTGCCAGCAGTCCTCAGGGAATAACGGCCAACAATGAGCAGTTCTTC,CASSPQGITANNEQFF
NA,TRBJ2-3,NA,TRBV5-1,TGCGCCAGCACCCCCCTCCAGAGCACAGATACGCAGTATTTT,CASTPLQSTDTQYF
NA,TRBJ2-2,NA,TRBV6-5,TGTGCCAGCATTCAGGGTTCGCACACCGGGGAGCTGTTTTTT,CASIQGSHTGELFF
NA,TRBJ1-6,NA,TRBV9,TGTGCCAGCAGCCAGGGGCAGTCCTATAATTCACCCCTCCACTTT,CASSQGQSYNSPLHF
NA,TRBJ2-3,NA,TRBV6-1,TGTGCCAGCAGTCACCTAACAGATACGCAGTATTTT,CASSHLTDTQYF
NA,TRBJ1-2,TRBD1,TRBV5-1,TGCGCCAGCAGGAGGGACAGGGGAGGGGATGGCTACACCTTC,CASRRDRGGDGYTF
NA,TRBJ2-1,NA,TRBV3-1/TRBV3-2,TGTGCCAGCAGCCAAGATCCCCGCATACCCGCCCTAAACAATGAGCAGTTCTTC,CASSQDPRIPALNNEQFF
NA,TRBJ2-2,TRBD2,TRBV5-1,TGCGCCAGCAGCTTGGTACCTAGCGGGGGGTCGAACACCGGGGAGCTGTTTTTT,CASSLVPSGGSNTGELFF